These T cell receptor beta chains were read from a single sample in a study of shared clonotypes between healthy human individuals. Sequencing used immunoSEQ multiplex PCR; TCRdb keeps in-frame clones, though not all of them. Altogether 2 million to 2.5 million clones are present, 93% being singletons, with the ten largest covering approximately 0.37%. Sequencing was done on a sample of naive CD4+ T cells from PBMCs. The receptors here all came from a man aged 18 to 35 in good health. Some clones in this sample may be carry-over from other donors' samples. Each CDR3 is given with its conserved first and last residue. The order of the fields is V gene, clone size, CDR3 protein. Clone size is given for some rows only: seen once, a few or many times, or a class if the clone is expanded.

>TRBV10-1|-
CASSVWRDEAFF
>TRBV4-1|-
CASSRGTSGRQETQYF
>TRBV11-2|once
CASSLGSEKLFF
>TRBV21-1|once
CASVGLAGHNEQFF
>TRBV19|-
CASSQTRGTAGSNYGYTF
>TRBV9|-
CASSVAPGQGFTGELFF
>TRBV28|once
CASSLGGNYGYTF
>TRBV7-2|-
CASSLNRGHYGYTF
>TRBV28|-
CASSLGTSVGTDTQYF
>TRBV13|-
CASSLETPFRAGGRNEQFF
>TRBV7-7|-
CASSSRHSGAQYF
>TRBV5-1|-
CASSFQGGETQYF
>TRBV13|-
CASSLVPTSNEAFF
>TRBV28|-
CASSPQTKAKNIQYF